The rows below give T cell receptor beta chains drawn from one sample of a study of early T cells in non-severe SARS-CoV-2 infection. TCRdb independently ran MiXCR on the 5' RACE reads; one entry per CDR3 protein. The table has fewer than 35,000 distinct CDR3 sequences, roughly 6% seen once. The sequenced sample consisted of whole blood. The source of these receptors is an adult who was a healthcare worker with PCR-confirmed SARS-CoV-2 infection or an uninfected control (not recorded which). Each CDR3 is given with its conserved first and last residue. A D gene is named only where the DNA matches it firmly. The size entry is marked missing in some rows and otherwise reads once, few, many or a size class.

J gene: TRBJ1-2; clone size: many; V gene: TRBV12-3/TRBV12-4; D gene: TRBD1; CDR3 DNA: TGTGCCAGCAGTTTAGGGTTCAGGACAGGGTTGAATGGCTACACCTTC; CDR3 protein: CASSLGFRTGLNGYTF
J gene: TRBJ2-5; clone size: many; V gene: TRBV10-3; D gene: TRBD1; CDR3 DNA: TGTGCCATCAGCCCTACGACAGGGGAAGAGACCCAGTACTTC; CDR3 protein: CAISPTTGEETQYF
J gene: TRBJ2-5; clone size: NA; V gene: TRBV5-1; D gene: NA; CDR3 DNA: TGCGCCAGCAGCTTGGACAGTCATGGGACCCAGTACTTC; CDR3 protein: CASSLDSHGTQYF
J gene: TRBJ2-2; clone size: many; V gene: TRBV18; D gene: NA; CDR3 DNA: TGTGCCAGCTCACCACCTGTTACAACCGGGGAGCTGTTTTTT; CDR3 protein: CASSPPVTTGELFF
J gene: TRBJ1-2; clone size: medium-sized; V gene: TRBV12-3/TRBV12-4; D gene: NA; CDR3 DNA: TGTGCCAGCAGCTACGCGCTGGGGGCACATGGCTACACCTTC; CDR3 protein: CASSYALGAHGYTF
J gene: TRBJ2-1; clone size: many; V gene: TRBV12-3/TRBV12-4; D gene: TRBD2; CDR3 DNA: TGTGCCAGCAGAAAGGGGGGGACTAGCGTTGAGCAGTTCTTC; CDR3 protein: CASRKGGTSVEQFF
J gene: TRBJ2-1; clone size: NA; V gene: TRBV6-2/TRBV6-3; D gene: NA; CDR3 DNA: TGTGCCAGCAAATCCAGTTCCTACAATGAGCAGTTCTTC; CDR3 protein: CASKSSSYNEQFF
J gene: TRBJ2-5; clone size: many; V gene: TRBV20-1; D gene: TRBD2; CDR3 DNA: TGCAGTGCTAACTGGGCTAGCGGGGGCACACAAGAGACCCAGTACTTC; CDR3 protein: CSANWASGGTQETQYF
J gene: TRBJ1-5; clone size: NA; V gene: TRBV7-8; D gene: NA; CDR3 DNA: TGTGCCAGCAGCTTCGGAGTGGACAGAAATCAGCCCCAGCATTTT; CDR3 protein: CASSFGVDRNQPQHF
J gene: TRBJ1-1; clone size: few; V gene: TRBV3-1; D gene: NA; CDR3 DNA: TGTGCCAGCAGCCCCCTCCGTCCGAACACTGAAGCTTTCTTT; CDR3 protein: CASSPLRPNTEAFF
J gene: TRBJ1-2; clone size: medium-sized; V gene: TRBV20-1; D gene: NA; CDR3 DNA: TGCAGTGCTAGACCCCAGGGGCCCGTCTATGGCTACACCTTC; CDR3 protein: CSARPQGPVYGYTF
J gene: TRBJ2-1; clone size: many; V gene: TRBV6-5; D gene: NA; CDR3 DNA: TGTGCCAGCAGTTACTCACATGAGCAGTTCTTC; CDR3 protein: CASSYSHEQFF
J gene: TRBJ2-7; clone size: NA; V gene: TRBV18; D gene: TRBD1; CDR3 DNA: TGTGCCAGCTCACCACAGGGGGCAAGGAACGAGCAGTACTTC; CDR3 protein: CASSPQGARNEQYF
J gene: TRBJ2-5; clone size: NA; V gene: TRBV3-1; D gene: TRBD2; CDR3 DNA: TGTGCCAGCAGACTTGGGGGGGTAGAGACCCAGTACTTC; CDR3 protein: CASRLGGVETQYF
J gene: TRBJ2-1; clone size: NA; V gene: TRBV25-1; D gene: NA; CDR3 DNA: TGTGCCAGCAGTCCCTTGGCACGCTCCTACAATGAGCAGTTCTTC; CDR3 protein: CASSPLARSYNEQFF
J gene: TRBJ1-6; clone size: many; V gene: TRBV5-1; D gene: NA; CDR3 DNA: TGCGCCAGCAGCTCCCGGGGGCCACGAGAGGGTTCACCCCTCCACTTT; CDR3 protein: CASSSRGPREGSPLHF
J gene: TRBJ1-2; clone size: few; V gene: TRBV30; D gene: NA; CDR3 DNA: TGTGCCTGGAGCTGGGGGGGGCAGCACTATGGCTACACCTTC; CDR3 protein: CAWSWGGQHYGYTF
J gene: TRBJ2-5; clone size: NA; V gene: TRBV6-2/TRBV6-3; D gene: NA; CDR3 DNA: TGTGCCAGCAGTTTTCCTTGGGTGAGAGAGACCCAGTACTTC; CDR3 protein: CASSFPWVRETQYF
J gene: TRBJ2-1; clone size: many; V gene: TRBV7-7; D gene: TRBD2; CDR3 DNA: TGTGCTAGCAGCTCGGGACTAGCGCCCAATGAGCAGTTCTTC; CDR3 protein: CASSSGLAPNEQFF
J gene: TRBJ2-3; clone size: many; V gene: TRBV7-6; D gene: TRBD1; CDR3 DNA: TGTGCCAGCAGTAAGGGGGCGTTGGGCACAGATACGCAGTATTTT; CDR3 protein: CASSKGALGTDTQYF
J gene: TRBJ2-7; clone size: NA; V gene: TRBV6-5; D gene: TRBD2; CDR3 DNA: TGTGCCAGCAGTTACGGGGGAGGGGCCTACGAGCAGTACTTC; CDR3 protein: CASSYGGGAYEQYF
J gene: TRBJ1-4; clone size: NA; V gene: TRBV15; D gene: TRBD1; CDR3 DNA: TGTGCCACCAGCAGAGTGTCGACAGGGGGGAATGAAAAACTGTTTTTT; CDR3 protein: CATSRVSTGGNEKLFF
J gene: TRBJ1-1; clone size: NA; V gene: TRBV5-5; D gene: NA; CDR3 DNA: TGTGCCAGCAACCTCCAGTCGGGGGGCACTGAAGCTTTCTTT; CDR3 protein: CASNLQSGGTEAFF
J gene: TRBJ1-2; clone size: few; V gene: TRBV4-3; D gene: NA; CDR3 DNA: TGCGCCAGCAGCCACAACAGGAGGGGGGACGGCTACACCTTC; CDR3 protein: CASSHNRRGDGYTF
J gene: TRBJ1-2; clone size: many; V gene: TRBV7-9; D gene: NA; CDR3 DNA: TGTGCCAGCAGCCCAGACAGTTCAGGCTACACCTTC; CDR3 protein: CASSPDSSGYTF
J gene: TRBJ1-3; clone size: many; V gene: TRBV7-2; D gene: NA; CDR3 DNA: TGTGCCAGCAGCCCTTCGTCCGCCATTGGAAACACCATATATTTT; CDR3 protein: CASSPSSAIGNTIYF
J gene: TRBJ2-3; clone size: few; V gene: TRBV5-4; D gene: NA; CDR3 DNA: TGTGCCAGCAGCTCAACCTTCCCGGTAGATACGCAGTATTTT; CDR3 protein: CASSSTFPVDTQYF